These 24 T cell receptor beta chains were sequenced from one sample in a study of neoadjuvant anti-PD-1 for oral cavity cancer. The protocol was immunoSEQ multiplex PCR, while the TCRdb copy is restricted to in-frame clones and leaves out a portion. The table includes about 14,000 clones, around 75% detected once. Sequencing used PBMCs, obtained before nivolumab (anti-PD-1) treatment. The origin of the receptors is a person aged 35 to 85 with oral cavity squamous cell carcinoma.

The rearrangement links TRBV5-4 to TRBJ2-5; TRBD2 agrees at 10 bases. Germline values: CDR1 SGHNT, CDR2 YYREEE (reference sequence). The CDR3 extends over 16 amino acids. Trimming at V came to 0 bases and at J to 1 base, leaving 3 bases not matched to a gene. CDR3 in amino acids: CASSLEVAGGQETQYF. In DNA, the CDR3 is TGTGCCAGCAGCTTGGAGGTAGCGGGGGGCCAAGAGACCCAGTACTTC.

This chain links TRBV10-1 with TRBJ2-3; TRBD2 agrees at 10 bases. The CDR3 consists of 14 residues. Germline V gives CDR1 WNHNN, CDR2 SYGVQD (reference sequence). V was pared by 9 bases and J by 2 bases, with 5 bases of the junction left unmatched. In DNA, the CDR3 is TGCGCCAGGAAACTAGCGGGACTCACAGATACGCAGTATTTT. Residues: CARKLAGLTDTQYF.

The chain joins TRBV6-5 to TRBJ2-7; D gene ambiguous. The germline V gene has CDR1 MNHEY and CDR2 SVGAGI. The CDR3 spans 15 residues. V was trimmed by 0 bases and J by 3 bases, leaving 12 bases between them. CDR3 sequence reads: CASSYSRKVGYEQYF. The DNA of the CDR3 is TGTGCCAGCAGTTACTCCAGGAAAGTCGGCTACGAGCAGTACTTC.

V gene TRBV6-5 combines with J gene TRBJ1-3, with D perhaps matching TRBD1 (6 bases). The germline V gene encodes CDR1 MNHEY and CDR2 SVGAGI. This CDR3 has 15 amino acids. The V and J ends lost 3 bases and 3 bases respectively, with 12 bases between them. The CDR3, as DNA: TGTGCCAGCAGTTATGGAGGGGGACTTGGAAACACCATATATTTT. The encoded protein is CASSYGGGLGNTIYF.

The rearrangement links TRBV27 to TRBJ2-2, with D perhaps matching TRBD2 (7 bases). The CDR3 sequence is 17 residues long. Trimming cost V 7 bases and J 0 bases, with 18 bases left between them. The germline V gene has CDR1 MNHEY and CDR2 SMNVEV (reference sequence). CDR3 region: CASNIAGAWANTGELFF. The CDR3, as DNA: TGTGCCAGCAACATCGCGGGGGCTTGGGCGAACACCGGGGAGCTGTTTTTT.

The CDR3 region has the DNA TGTGCCAGCAGTGTTGGCGAAAGCAATGAGCAGTTCTTC. Protein product: CASSVGESNEQFF. This rearrangement joins TRBV6-1 to TRBJ2-1; D is unresolved. This CDR3 spans 13 amino acids. Deletions cut 4 bases from V and 6 bases from J, with 10 bases between. CDR1 is MNHNS and CDR2 is SASEGT in the germline V gene.

The rearrangement joins TRBV6-6 to TRBJ2-3, with 7 nucleotides matching TRBD1. There are 13 residues in the CDR3. V lost 6 bases, J lost 3 bases, and 3 bases stayed unmatched. Germline V CDR1 and CDR2: MNHNY, SVGAGI (reference sequence). This CDR3 is CASRGTVTDTQYF. CDR3 in DNA: TGTGCCAGCAGGGGGACAGTAACAGATACGCAGTATTTT.

This chain joins TRBV6-5 and TRBJ1-2; TRBD1 might be the D (5 bases). This CDR3 has 12 residues. V shed 6 bases and J shed 8 bases, with 13 bases lying between them. The V gene's germline CDR1 is MNHEY and CDR2 SVGAGI. CDR3: CASSRDQWGYTF. CDR3 sequence (DNA): TGTGCCAGCAGCAGGGACCAGTGGGGCTACACCTTC.

The chain joins TRBV5-5 to TRBJ2-7; D unresolved. The CDR3 consists of 16 residues. The germline gives CDR1 SGHKS, CDR2 YYEKEE (reference sequence). V lost 0 bases, J lost 0 bases, and 13 bases lay in between. CDR3 coding DNA: TGTGCCAGCAGCTTGGTTGGGTGGCATCCCTCCTACGAGCAGTACTTC. Amino acids: CASSLVGWHPSYEQYF.

The chain links TRBV9 to TRBJ2-1; D might be TRBD2 (7 bases). The CDR3 covers 16 residues. The germline CDR1 and CDR2 sequences are SGDLS and YYNGEE. V lost 4 bases and J 12 bases, leaving 26 bases between the germline ends. The CDR3 reads CASSRDVGGLRARQFF. The CDR3 DNA follows: TGTGCCAGCAGCCGGGACGTGGGGGGGCTCCGGGCACGGCAGTTCTTC.

The genes are TRBV5-1 and TRBJ2-2, with 12 bases fitting TRBD1. The junction had 6 bases not matched to a gene; V was cut back by 3 bases and J by 6 bases. The length of the CDR3 is 16 residues. Germline V gene lookup returns CDR1 SGHRS and CDR2 YFSETQ. The CDR3 region is CASSYSGTGGPGELFF. The CDR3 bases are TGCGCCAGCAGCTACTCCGGGACAGGGGGCCCCGGGGAGCTGTTTTTT.

DNA of the CDR3: TGTGCCAGCAGCCCCCAATATAGCAGTCGGGAGACCCAGTACTTC. This translates into CASSPQYSSRETQYF. The chain links TRBV9 to TRBJ2-5; D call uncertain. Trimming shortened V by 4 bases and J by 5 bases, and 18 bases separated the two germline ends. Germline CDR1 SGDLS, CDR2 YYNGEE. The CDR3 contains 15 residues.

J is TRBJ1-1 and V is TRBV2; D gene ambiguous. V lost 6 bases and J 0 bases, leaving 11 bases between the germline ends. From germline, CDR1 is SNHLY and CDR2 FYNNEI. The CDR3 extends over 14 amino acids. CDR3 protein: CASRWRALNTEAFF. CDR3 in DNA: TGTGCCAGCAGGTGGAGGGCCCTGAACACTGAAGCTTTCTTT.

The chain joins TRBV19 to TRBJ1-5; 7 bases align to TRBD1. The V gene end was trimmed by 5 bases and the J gene end by 5 bases; junction bases not matched to a gene: 12. CDR3 length: 16 amino acids. CDR1 and CDR2 from the germline V gene are LNHDA and SQIVND (reference sequence). The DNA for the CDR3 is TGTGCCAGTAGTGTCTTTGCCAGGGGGGTAGATCAGCCCCAGCATTTT. Its protein is CASSVFARGVDQPQHF.

The gene calls are TRBV29-1 and TRBJ2-3; 14 bases map to TRBD2. After removal of 4 bases from V and 0 bases from J, the junction contained 6 bases not matched to a gene. The V gene's germline CDR1 is SQVTM and CDR2 ANQGSEA. The CDR3 length is 17 residues. The CDR3 here is CSVGRLAGGYSTDTQYF. CDR3 coding DNA: TGCAGCGTTGGTCGACTAGCGGGGGGGTATAGCACAGATACGCAGTATTTT.

The genes are TRBV7-2 and TRBJ1-2, with 10 bases fitting TRBD1. The germline CDR1 and CDR2 sequences are SGHTA and FQGNSA. This CDR3 is 16 amino acids long. J gave up 2 bases and V 5 bases, and 8 bases lay outside the gene matches. CDR3 amino acids: CASSTSPGQGNYGYTF. For the CDR3, the DNA is TGTGCCAGCAGCACTAGCCCGGGACAGGGGAACTATGGCTACACCTTC.

The rearrangement joins TRBV5-6 to TRBJ1-2, with D tentatively TRBD1 (5 bases). The CDR3 totals 15 residues. With 2 bases removed from V and 0 bases from J, the gap between germline ends came to 11 bases. CDR1 SGHDT and CDR2 YYEEEE come from the germline V gene. The CDR3 loop reads CASSLSDSSNYGYTF. CDR3 nucleotides: TGTGCCAGCAGCTTATCCGACAGCTCTAACTATGGCTACACCTTC.

V is TRBV27 and J is TRBJ2-1; 10 nucleotides match TRBD1. J lost 9 bases, V lost 5 bases, and 7 bases had no gene match. The length of the CDR3 is 14 residues. Per germline, CDR1 MNHEY and CDR2 SMNVEV (reference sequence). DNA of the CDR3: TGTGCCAGCAGTCCTCTCCGGGACAGGGGTGAGCAGTTCTTC. Protein product: CASSPLRDRGEQFF.

This clone was seen a handful of times. V and J are TRBV13 and TRBJ2-1; TRBD2 agrees at 11 bases. This CDR3 has 14 residues. V lost 3 bases and J lost 7; bases outside the gene matches: 2. The germline gives CDR1 PRHDT, CDR2 FYEKMQ (reference sequence). In DNA, the CDR3 is TGTGCCAGCAGCTTCTTAGCGGGAGGGAATGAGCAGTTCTTC. Translated, it gives CASSFLAGGNEQFF.

V and J are TRBV18 and TRBJ1-2; D remains unclear. The V gene lost 2 bases and the J gene lost 6 bases, with 13 bases spanning the gap. The CDR3 spans 14 residues. Per the germline V gene, CDR1 is KGHSH and CDR2 is LQKENI. In nucleotides, the CDR3 is TGTGCCAGCTCACCAAATCAAGTTGCTAATGGCTACACCTTC. Translating gives CASSPNQVANGYTF. Based on the CDR3 plus reference TRBV18 and TRBJ1-2, the full variable domain is NAGVMQNPRHLVRRRGQEARLRCSPMKGHSHVYWYRQLPEEGLKFMVYLQKENIIDESGMPKERFSAEFPKEGPSILRIQQVVRGDSAAYFCASSPNQVANGYTFGSGTRLTVV.

This chain connects TRBV12-5 to TRBJ2-1; the D is unclear. This CDR3 spans 13 amino acids. CDR1 and CDR2 (germline): LGHNT, FRNRAP. V was shortened by 2 bases and J by 4 bases, with 6 bases between the two germline ends. CDR3 sequence reads: CASGLLGYNEQFF. DNA for the CDR3: TGTGCTAGTGGTTTGTTAGGATACAATGAGCAGTTCTTC.

The chain recombines TRBV7-6 with TRBJ1-4; D unresolved. The CDR3 runs to 13 residues. Trimming removed 3 bases at V and 7 bases at J, with 9 bases between. Germline V gene data show CDR1 as SGHVS and CDR2 as FNYEAQ. CDR3 DNA sequence: TGTGCCAGCAGCTTTACGGGCTCTGAAAAACTGTTTTTT. Protein product: CASSFTGSEKLFF.

The chain couples TRBV6-6 to TRBJ2-1; no reliable D call. V was shortened by 5 bases and J by 7 bases, with 12 bases between the two germline ends. The CDR3 is 13 amino acids. Germline V CDR1 and CDR2: MNHNY, SVGAGI (reference sequence). The CDR3 bases are TGTGCCAGCAGTAGGGATAGTTGGAATGAGCAGTTCTTC. Protein: CASSRDSWNEQFF.

This clone has a handful of counts. The V and J genes are TRBV23-1 and TRBJ2-7; 10 bases match TRBD2. TRBV23-1 is placed among ORFs of uncertain function. V lost 3 bases and J lost 6; bases outside the gene matches: 8. The CDR3 length is 15 residues. The CDR3 nucleotides are TGCGCCAGCAGTCACTTTAGCGGGGGGCTCCCCGAGCAGTACTTC. It encodes CASSHFSGGLPEQYF.